These 15 T cell receptor beta chains were all obtained from the same sample, sequenced in a study of blood T cell repertoires in COVID-19. The method was immunoSEQ multiplex PCR; TCRdb's version includes in-frame clones alone and lacks a portion of them. Of 110,000 to 150,000 clones listed, 84% were seen once; the top ten hold 5.5% to 8%. The sample was peripheral blood. Receptor source: a human donor in a cohort sampled during active COVID-19.

V usage is TRBV18 and J usage is TRBJ1-1; 7 bases line up with TRBD1. Trimming removed 0 bases from V and 6 bases from J; junction bases left unmatched: 7. CDR1 and CDR2 (germline): KGHSH, LQKENI. The CDR3 is 15 amino acids. The CDR3 spells CASSPPTGQEPEAFF. The CDR3 DNA sequence: TGTGCCAGCTCACCACCGACAGGGCAGGAGCCTGAAGCTTTCTTT.

The chain employs TRBV5-6 and TRBJ2-2; D ambiguous. V dropped 7 bases and J dropped 4 bases, with 17 bases sitting between them. The CDR3 covers 15 residues. Germline-derived CDR1 and CDR2 are SGHDT and YYEEEE. The chain's CDR3 is CASGQSGVSTGELFF. CDR3 coding DNA: TGTGCCAGCGGGCAGTCTGGCGTGAGCACCGGGGAGCTGTTTTTT.

This chain joins TRBV18 and TRBJ2-2, with 7 bases lining up with TRBD1. With V trimmed by 4 bases and J by 0 bases, 2 bases remained unmatched. The CDR3 has 15 amino acids. CDR1 and CDR2 from the germline V gene are KGHSH and LQKENI. The CDR3 DNA is TGTGCCAGCTCACTCGACAGGGCGAACACCGGGGAGCTGTTTTTT. Translation: CASSLDRANTGELFF.

Here the CDR3 DNA reads TGTGCCAGCAATATCGGGACAGCCTATTCACCCCTCCACTTT. Its translation: CASNIGTAYSPLHF. J is TRBJ1-6 and V is TRBV6-5, with 7 bases aligning to TRBD1. The ends lost 7 bases at V and 8 bases at J; junction bases unmatched: 8. CDR1 is MNHEY, CDR2 SVGAGI, per germline. The CDR3 is 14 amino acids.

The CDR3 bases are TGTGCCAGCAGCTTAGGGGAGATTTCCTACGAGCAGTACTTC. Amino acids: CASSLGEISYEQYF. The chain employs TRBV7-9 and TRBJ2-7; tentative D call: TRBD2 (5 bases). CDR1 SEHNR and CDR2 FQNEAQ come from the germline V gene (reference sequence). V was clipped by 1 base and J by 1 base, with 8 bases between them. This CDR3 has 14 amino acids.

This CDR3 is CASSPTGGPETQYF. In DNA, the CDR3 is TGTGCCAGCAGCCCGACAGGGGGCCCGGAGACCCAGTACTTC. The rearrangement uses TRBV11-2 and TRBJ2-5; the match to TRBD1 covers 10 bases. CDR3 length: 14 amino acids. Germline V lookup: CDR1 SGHAT, CDR2 FQNNGV. The junction had 5 bases not matched to a gene; V was cut back by 5 bases and J by 5 bases.

The chain recombines TRBV30 with TRBJ1-2, with TRBD1 matching over 11 bases. V lost 1 base and J lost 7; bases outside the gene matches: 8. Per germline, CDR1 GTSNPN and CDR2 SVGIG (reference sequence). The CDR3 contains 15 residues. The CDR3 region has the DNA TGTGCCTGGAGTGCCTCACGGACAGGGGGCGGTGGCTACACCTTC. Translation gives CAWSASRTGGGGYTF.

V and J are TRBV5-4 and TRBJ2-7; 8 bases agree with TRBD1. Trimming removed 0 bases from V and 2 bases from J; junction bases left unmatched: 1. The CDR3 runs to 14 residues. Germline V gene data show CDR1 as SGHNT and CDR2 as YYREEE (reference sequence). CDR3 in amino acids: CASSLAGQAYEQYF. CDR3 DNA sequence: TGTGCCAGCAGCTTGGCGGGACAGGCCTACGAGCAGTACTTC. Drawing the rest from reference TRBV5-4 and TRBJ2-7, the complete variable domain is ETGVTQSPTHLIKTRGQQVTLRCSSQSGHNTVSWYQQALGQGPQFIFQYYREEENGRGNFPPRFSGLQFPNYSSELNVNALELDDSALYLCASSLAGQAYEQYFGPGTRLTVT.

V gene TRBV4-2 combines with J gene TRBJ1-1, with D hard to call. The CDR3 is 15 amino acids. Per germline, CDR1 LGHNA and CDR2 YNFKEQ. V lost 0 bases and J lost 1, with 9 bases in between. The CDR3 is CASSQEVFGNTEAFF. The CDR3 DNA follows: TGTGCCAGCAGCCAAGAGGTGTTCGGGAACACTGAAGCTTTCTTT.

This clone was detected only a few times. Other DNA sequences of this sample code for an identical CDR3. The DNA for the CDR3 is TGCGCCAGCAGCTCGAGAGTCACCGGGGAGCTGTTTTTT. It translates to CASSSRVTGELFF. This sequence joins TRBV5-1 and TRBJ2-2; no firm D call. V was trimmed by 3 bases and J by 4 bases, leaving 7 bases between them. This CDR3 region has 13 residues. CDR1 SGHRS and CDR2 YFSETQ come from the germline V gene. Filled out from reference TRBV5-1 and TRBJ2-2, the complete variable domain reads KAGVTQTPRYLIKTRGQQVTLSCSPISGHRSVSWYQQTPGQGLQFLFEYFSETQRNKGNFPGRFSGRQFSNSRSEMNVSTLELGDSALYLCASSSRVTGELFFGEGSRLTVL.

J is TRBJ2-3 and V is TRBV4-3; 10 nucleotides agree with TRBD2. Germline V gene data show CDR1 as LGHNA and CDR2 as YSLEER. CDR3 length: 18 residues. J gave up 2 bases and V 1 base, and 9 bases lay outside the gene matches. DNA of the CDR3: TGCGCCAGCAGCCAAGCCAGCGGGGGGGGCCAACCCACAGATACGCAGTATTTT. Translation gives CASSQASGGGQPTDTQYF.

The chain recombines TRBV18 with TRBJ2-6, with 8 nucleotides matching TRBD1. The J segment lost 0 bases and the V segment lost 4 bases, leaving 14 bases of the junction unmatched. CDR3 length equals 20 residues. The V gene's germline CDR1 is KGHSH and CDR2 LQKENI. The CDR3, as DNA: TGTGCCAGCTCACGTTTTTCCCGGACAGGGATGAACTCTGGGGCCAACGTCCTGACTTTC. This translates into CASSRFSRTGMNSGANVLTF.

Here the CDR3 reads CASSPTDRELYGYTF. The DNA for the CDR3 is TGTGCCAGCAGTCCCACCGACAGGGAGCTCTATGGCTACACCTTC. The chain recombines TRBV27 with TRBJ1-2; TRBD1 agrees at 7 bases. Germline assignment: CDR1 MNHEY and CDR2 SMNVEV (reference sequence). This CDR3 contains 15 residues. V lost 5 bases to trimming and J lost 4 bases; unmatched junction nucleotides: 10.

This clone was found once. V usage is TRBV10-2 and J usage is TRBJ2-2, with 16 bases lining up with TRBD2. V lost 6 bases and J lost 6; bases outside the gene matches: 7. This CDR3 is built from 17 residues. The germline V gene encodes CDR1 WSHSY and CDR2 SAAADI. The CDR3 is CASRGTSGGAKAGELFF. CDR3 bases: TGCGCCAGCAGAGGGACTAGCGGGGGGGCCAAAGCCGGGGAGCTGTTTTTT.

The V gene is TRBV3-1 (or the pseudogene TRBV3-2), the J gene TRBJ1-1; 7 bases fit TRBD1. With 3 bases clipped from V and 8 bases from J, the junction kept 6 bases outside the gene matches. Per germline, CDR1 LGHDT and CDR2 YNNKEL (reference sequence). The CDR3 contains 13 residues. CDR3 in amino acids: CASSHEDREEAFF. CDR3 DNA: TGTGCCAGCAGCCATGAAGACAGGGAAGAAGCTTTCTTT.